This T cell receptor beta chain was observed in a study of identical twins. Broader study findings: The study found that models underestimated out-of-frame TCR alpha sharing in monozygotic twins.

On this clonotype: The antigen remains undetermined.

Everyone who gave samples was a healthy Caucasian. The CDR3 extends over 15 amino acids. Germline values: CDR1 SGDLS, CDR2 YYNGEE. V was cut by 4 bases and J by 2 bases, with 16 bases left in between. Each cDNA held unique molecular identifiers, and template switching gave it a universal primer site. A single record per CDR3 protein comes from TCRdb applying MiXCR to the 5' RACE reads. This table has hundreds of thousands of distinct CDR3 sequences, 12% appearing once. These records were also assigned to another study, of yellow fever vaccine responses in identical twins.

This receptor was taken from a young woman in good health. Sequenced sample: PBMCs. This chain joins TRBV9 and TRBJ2-7; D may be TRBD1 (6 bases). CDR3: CASSPLDTGTYEQYF. In DNA, the CDR3 is TGTGCCAGCAGCCCTTTGGACACAGGGACCTACGAGCAGTACTTC.